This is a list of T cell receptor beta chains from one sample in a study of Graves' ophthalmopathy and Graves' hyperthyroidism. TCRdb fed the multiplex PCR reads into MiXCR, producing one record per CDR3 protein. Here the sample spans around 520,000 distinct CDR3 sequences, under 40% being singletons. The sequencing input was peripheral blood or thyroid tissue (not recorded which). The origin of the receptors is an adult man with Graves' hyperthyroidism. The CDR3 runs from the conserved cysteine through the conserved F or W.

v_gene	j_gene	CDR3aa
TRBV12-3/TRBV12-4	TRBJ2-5	CASSLALGTSLETQYF
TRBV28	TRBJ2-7	CASSLFDEQYF
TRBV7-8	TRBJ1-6	CASSLGDPNSPLHF
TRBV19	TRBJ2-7	CASSMQAPVGSYEQYF
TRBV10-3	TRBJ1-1	CAITMTVNTEAFF
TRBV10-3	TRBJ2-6	CAISDRVTSGANVLTF
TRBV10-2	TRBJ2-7	CASTPGGGAVYEQYF
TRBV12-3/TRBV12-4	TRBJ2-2	CASSTGTLAAANTGELFF
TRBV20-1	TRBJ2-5	CSAMGLAGALETQYF
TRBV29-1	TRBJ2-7	CSVARGKEQYF
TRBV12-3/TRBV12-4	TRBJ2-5	CASSFRGSDRSQETQYF
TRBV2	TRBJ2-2	CACPAGVMRNEQFF
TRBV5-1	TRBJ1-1	CATRTQANTGAFF
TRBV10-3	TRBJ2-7	CATRTGFDEQYF
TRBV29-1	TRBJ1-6	CSVPGTGLNSPLHF
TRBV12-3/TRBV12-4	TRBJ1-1	CASRVQVNTEAFF
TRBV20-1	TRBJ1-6	CSAGALISYNSPLHF
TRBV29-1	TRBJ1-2	CSVGPTLHGTDYGYTF
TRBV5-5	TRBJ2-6	CASSGDRAVTGANVLTF
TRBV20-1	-	CSARDGGEWDNEQFF
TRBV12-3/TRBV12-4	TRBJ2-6	CASSLLGANVLTF
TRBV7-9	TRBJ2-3	CASSLAGGTSYF
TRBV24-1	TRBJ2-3	CATSESGTGNTDTQYF
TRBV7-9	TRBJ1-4	CASSSGTADNEKLFF
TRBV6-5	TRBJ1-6	CASKSDRGWDSPLHF
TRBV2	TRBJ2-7	CASSYSRGLRSYEQYF
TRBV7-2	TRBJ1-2	CASSLGGDFSGDYGYTF
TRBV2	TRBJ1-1	CASRRDSEAFF
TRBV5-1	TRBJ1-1	CASRSSGTANTEAFF
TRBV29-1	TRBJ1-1	CSGGGDREAFF
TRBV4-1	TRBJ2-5	CASSLYFSLAEETQYF
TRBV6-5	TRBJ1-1	CASSYGQTNTEAFF
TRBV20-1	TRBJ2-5	CSATHVSGGYQEIQYF
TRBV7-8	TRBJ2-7	CASSPRWGFRYEQYF
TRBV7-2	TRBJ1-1	CASSLNGFRDTEAFF
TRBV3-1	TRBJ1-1	CASSHGTEAFF
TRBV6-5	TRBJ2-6	CASSYQTGTGANVLTF
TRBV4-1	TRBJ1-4	CASSQDPMTATNEKLFF
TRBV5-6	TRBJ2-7	CASSAVAGEQYF
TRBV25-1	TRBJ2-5	CASSEGNSETQYF
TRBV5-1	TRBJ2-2	CASSLQGAYNTGELFF
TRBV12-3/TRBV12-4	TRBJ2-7	CASSSGGYLFF
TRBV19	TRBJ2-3	CASSHRDSSSTDTQYF
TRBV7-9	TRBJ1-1	CASSNSTGINTEAFF
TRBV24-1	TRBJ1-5	CATSDSDRGSNQPQHF
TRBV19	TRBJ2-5	CASSIRLAETQYF
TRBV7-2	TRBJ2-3	CASSLGLGGRGDTQYF
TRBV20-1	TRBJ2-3	CSVPANFEATDTQYF
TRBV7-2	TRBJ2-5	CASSRTSGAGETQYF
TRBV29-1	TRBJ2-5	CSVEDQWSQGEVETQYF
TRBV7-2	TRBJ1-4	CASSLVGLANEKLFF
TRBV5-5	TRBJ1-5	CASSFPTGYSNQPQHF
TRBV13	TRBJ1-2	CASSHWRRGHGYTF
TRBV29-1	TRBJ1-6	CASSEYRANSPLHF
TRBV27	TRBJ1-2	CASSLSGVSRGYTF
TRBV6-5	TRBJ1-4	CASSQQADGATNEKLFF
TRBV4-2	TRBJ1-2	CASSQEGRGGDGYAF
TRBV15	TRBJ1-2	CATSRDYLWGHGYTF
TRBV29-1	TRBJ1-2	CSVEDRGSYGYTF